Here is one T cell receptor beta chain with its context. Its antigen remains unidentified. This record belongs to a study of CD4+ T cells in melanoma. General study findings and limits: Diverse differentiation states were reported for melanoma neoantigen-specific CD4+ T cells. A reported correlation linked neoantigen-specific CD4+ T cells to CD8+, macrophage and B cell function.

V shed 4 bases and J shed 0 bases, with 7 bases lying between them. Looked up from germline, CDR1 is SGHVS and CDR2 is FQNEAQ. This CDR3 is built from 13 residues. Generated by immunoSEQ multiplex PCR, the TCRdb table keeps only in-frame clones and is missing some. Here the sample spans about 8,900 clones, under 75% being singletons. Sequenced material: cells from a culture (not recorded whether cultured in vitro). The sequence was obtained from a human donor with melanoma. The V and J genes are TRBV7-8 and TRBJ2-7; unclear D gene. The chain's CDR3 is CASSYSVSYEQYF. The CDR3 DNA sequence: TGTGCCAGCAGCTACTCAGTCTCCTACGAGCAGTACTTC.